This TCR beta chain was profiled in a study of shared clonotypes between healthy human individuals (dated by TCRdb to the early 2020s). A note on the overall study: The cohort comprised a couple of women and a few men aged 18 to 49 years. Per donor, three plates each were used for CD4 naive and CD4 memory, two for CD8 naive, and one for CD8 memory. To estimate repertoire size and how much clonotypes are shared between individuals, the study performed deep sequencing of blood TCR repertoires from about five healthy adults. To increase sequencing depth and limit assay-specific biases, TCR repertoire library preparation and sequencing were carried out by different laboratories using diverse techniques. Each donor's leukapheresis produced roughly between roughly 0.9 and 9 billion PBMCs. What the work shows at the level of the full study, not this receptor alone: Sampling was limited to blood, and TCR repertoires in tissue likely differ from TCR repertoires in blood. The small number of donors limited the genetic and exposure-history diversity represented. Even with the large sequencing depth, rarefaction of the sorted-subset datasets indicated that sequencing was incomplete. Clonotypes shared by all four sorted-subset donors showed higher generation probabilities than non-shared clonotypes. Across four donors, 4.5% to 6.5% of naive CD4, more than 3% of naive CD8, roughly 2.2% of memory CD4, and under 0.45% of memory CD8 clonotypes were shared. Larger estimated clonotype richness was generally found for naive subsets than for memory subsets. Pairwise subsampling led to the expectation that sequencing depth would affect the degree of clonotype sharing among donors.

This clone is a singleton in its sample. Its antigen has not been determined. Base qualities are not at hand, and no much larger clone is one base apart. The donors were healthy, HIV-negative adults who had no recently reported acute infections or vaccinations. Every donor was a Caucasian adult residing in Nashville, Tennessee, USA. CD4+ T cells were enriched by magnetic negative selection; naive cells were then positively selected on CD45RA, and the negative fraction formed the memory subset. After blood collection by leukapheresis, PBMCs were isolated using Ficoll-Histopaque density gradient centrifugation and then cryopreserved in the vapor phase of liquid nitrogen. Analytical flow cytometry was used to check the purity and quantity of each magnetically sorted T cell population. Genomic DNA was isolated from each sorted fraction and quantified by UV absorbance on a Nanodrop 2000c. TCR CDR3 regions were amplified from genomic DNA by multiplex PCR using the deep immunoSEQ assay. Genomic DNA extracted from each cell subset was distributed evenly over all wells of several immunoSEQ 96-well plates, and each plate served as one replicate. For sorted subsets, 150 to 250 ng genomic DNA, equal to 25,000 to 35,000 T cell genomes, was loaded into each replicate PCR. Purified libraries were quantified with a Qubit 3.0 fluorometer, sized on a Bioanalyzer 2100, and re-quantified with the KAPA Library Quantification kit. A separate single-read 150-cycle Illumina NextSeq 550 flow cell was used to sequence each immunoSEQ 96-well plate. For the original study's pipeline: The immunoSEQ output contained only junctional sequences without quality scores, so filtering could not match that applied to full-length reads. To assign V/J genes and CDR3, sequences were annotated against IMGT germline references using PyIR, a Python wrapper for IgBLAST v1.9. Reads were filtered out if the reads had weak V/J assignments (E-value above 1e-6), no CDR3, stop codons, out-of-frame junctions, or ambiguous translated residues. V3J clonotypes were defined by identical inferred V gene, J gene, and CDR3 amino acid sequence. Percentage overlap between repertoires was computed as shared unique clonotypes divided by the size of the smaller repertoire. RTK rarefaction, the Chao1 estimator, and Recon v2.1 estimates of unobserved clonotypes were used to assess repertoire richness. Generation probabilities for all TCRbeta clonotypes obtained by the gDNA method from a few donors were computed using OLGA. This immuneACCESS table, as held by TCRdb, lists in-frame sequences with V and J called but not all clones. Of the missing ones, under half trace to an unresolved V gene in checked studies; the others have no known cause. D and trimming were read from the DNA, whereas the V and J calls and clone size are those reported in that table. This sample lists over 1.5 million clones; around 98% were detected once. The ten largest clones represent about 0.4% of the sample.

This TCR was sampled from a man aged 25-40 years in good health. The specimen sequenced was naive CD4+ T cells sorted from blood. The sample's cell subset or site label, decoded: CD45RA+ positively selected.

This receptor carries the CDR3 CASGGDGPFYGYTF. The nucleotide sequence reads as follows: TGTGCCAGCGGGGGGGACGGACCATTCTATGGCTACACCTTC. Rearrangement joined TRBV6-1 to TRBJ1-2; the D region possibly corresponds to TRBD1 (5 bases align). In the germline V gene, CDR1 corresponds to MNHNS and CDR2 to SASEGT. Spanning cysteine to phenylalanine, the CDR3 consists of 14 amino acids. Only CDR3 DNA is held: 42 bases, read in frame from base 1. Relative to germline, V is 8 bases shorter and J is 4 bases shorter, with 17 bases between their ends.